This T cell receptor beta chain was captured by sequencing in a study of blood T cell repertoires in COVID-19. Study-level background: Specimens from acute and convalescent COVID-19 originated in the United States, Italy and Spain. The analysed material was cDNA or gDNA that came from T cells, B-cell-depleted T cells, or PBMCs.

Seattle patients were enrolled during active infection and followed longitudinally. In the source study's methods: Nucleated cell number was recorded as an estimate derived from reference gene primer amplification. Some clones are missing from TCRdb's copy, which holds only in-frame ones; the method was immunoSEQ multiplex PCR. V, J and clone size were drawn from that table, and D and trimming were deduced from the DNA. Of about 70,000 clones in the sample, 83% are singletons; the top ten hold around 7%. Per germline, CDR1 SGHTA and CDR2 FQGNSA. V lost 5 bases, J lost 5 bases, and 11 bases lay in between. The CDR3 spans 13 residues.

This clonotype originated in a man aged 25 to 40 with COVID-19, enrolled during active disease. This sequence joins TRBV7-2 and TRBJ2-3, with a tentative D call TRBD2 (5 bases). Sequenced sample: peripheral blood. The CDR3 bases are TGTGCCAGCAGCAATAGCGTAGGAGATACGCAGTATTTT. Amino acids: CASSNSVGDTQYF.